The clone carrying this T cell receptor beta chain was recorded a few times. Germline V gene data show CDR1 as MNHEY and CDR2 as SVGEGT. V lost 2 bases to trimming and J lost 2 bases; unmatched junction nucleotides: 17. CDR3 length: 19 residues. The entry originates in a study of blood T cell repertoires in COVID-19. The overall study: From T cells, B-cell-depleted T cells, or PBMCs came the material, which was cDNA or gDNA.

Sequencing was performed with immunoSEQ multiplex PCR; in TCRdb, only in-frame clones are kept and a portion is missing. The repertoire holds 150,000 to 200,000 clones, about 80% seen once, with approximately 12% in the top ten. This chain joins TRBV6-2 or TRBV6-3 and TRBJ2-5, with 7 nucleotides matching TRBD2. The TCR sequence derives from a man aged 50-59 years who had recovered from COVID-19. Sequenced input: PBMCs or T cells enriched from blood (not recorded which). The CDR3 DNA sequence: TGTGCCAGCAGTTACGGTTTGGGACCAAGGGACTACATACAAGAGACCCAGTACTTC. Translated, it gives CASSYGLGPRDYIQETQYF.